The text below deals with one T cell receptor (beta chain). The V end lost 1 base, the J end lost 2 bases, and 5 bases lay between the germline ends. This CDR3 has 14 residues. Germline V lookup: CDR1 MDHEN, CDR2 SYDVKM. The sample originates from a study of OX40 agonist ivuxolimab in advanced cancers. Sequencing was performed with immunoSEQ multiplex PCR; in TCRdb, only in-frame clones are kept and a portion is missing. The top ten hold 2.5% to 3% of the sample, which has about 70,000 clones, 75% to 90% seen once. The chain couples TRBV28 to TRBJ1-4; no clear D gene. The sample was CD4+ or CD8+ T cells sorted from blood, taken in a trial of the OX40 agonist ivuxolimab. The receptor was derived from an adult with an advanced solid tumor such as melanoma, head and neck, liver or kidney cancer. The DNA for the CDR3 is TGTGCCAGCAGTTTATCTTATACTAATGAAAAACTGTTTTTT. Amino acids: CASSLSYTNEKLFF.